The 17 T cell receptor beta chains below come from one sample, sequenced in a study of cytomegalovirus exposure and HLA in healthy donors. PCR was performed using 60 Vbeta and 13 Jbeta primers. Data came from immunoSEQ multiplex PCR; TCRdb stores just in-frame clones and leaves some out. In the table there are 140,000 or so clones, under 90% of which are singletons. Material: PBMCs. These receptors were collected from a middle-aged man in good health and CMV-seronegative.

This chain connects TRBV10-2 to TRBJ2-7, with TRBD2 matching 8 bases. The CDR3 length is 14 residues. CDR1 and CDR2 (germline): WSHSY, SAAADI. With V trimmed by 4 bases and J by 4 bases, 6 bases remained unmatched. The DNA of the CDR3 is TGCGCCAGCAGTGGTTTCGGGGGGGCTTACGAGCAGTACTTC. The encoded protein is CASSGFGGAYEQYF.

V gene TRBV27 combines with J gene TRBJ2-5; D unclear. Gene TRBJ2-7 matches the end of the DNA better, so the J call may be wrong. Germline V gene lookup returns CDR1 MNHEY and CDR2 SMNVEV (reference sequence). The CDR3 runs to 13 residues. CDR3 DNA: TGTGCCAGCAGGCGCACTACTACCTACGAGCAGTACTTC. This sequence encodes CASRRTTTYEQYF.

The chain carries TRBV5-1 and TRBJ2-2, with 9 bases lining up with TRBD1. Looked up from germline, CDR1 is SGHRS and CDR2 is YFSETQ. The trim removed 6 bases at V and 7 bases at J, leaving 4 bases unmatched. This CDR3 is 13 amino acids long. CDR3 amino acids: CASIGQGIGELFF. The CDR3 bases are TGCGCCAGCATCGGACAGGGGATCGGGGAGCTGTTTTTT.

The V gene is TRBV7-8, the J gene TRBJ1-1; 10 nucleotides align to TRBD1. The CDR3 has 15 amino acids. With V trimmed by 2 bases and J by 3 bases, 3 bases remained unmatched. Germline-derived CDR1 and CDR2 are SGHVS and FQNEAQ. CDR3 loop: CASSLNGQGDTEAFF. The CDR3 DNA is TGTGCCAGCAGCTTAAATGGACAGGGGGACACTGAAGCTTTCTTT.

With regard to this clone: Germline is not matched at one junction end, which may reflect a read error. The chain combines TRBV7-7 with TRBJ1-1, with 7 bases matching TRBD1. The V gene's germline CDR1 is SSHAT and CDR2 FNYEAQ (reference sequence). This CDR3 has 16 residues. CDR3: CASSLEGTDLNTEAFF. CDR3 sequence (DNA): TGTGCTAGCAGCTTAGAAGGGACAGACCTGAACACTGAAGCTTTCTTT.

The rearrangement links TRBV9 to TRBJ1-2; D gene ambiguous. V was cut by 3 bases and J by 0 bases, with 12 bases left in between. From germline, CDR1 is SGDLS and CDR2 YYNGEE. CDR3 size: 15 residues. The CDR3 nucleotides are TGTGCCAGCAGCGACCCGGTAATAGCTAACTATGGCTACACCTTC. Protein sequence: CASSDPVIANYGYTF. Based on the CDR3 plus reference TRBV9 and TRBJ1-2, the full variable domain is DSGVTQTPKHLITATGQRVTLRCSPRSGDLSVYWYQQSLDQGLQFLIQYYNGEERAKGNILERFSAQQFPDLHSELNLSSLELGDSALYFCASSDPVIANYGYTFGSGTRLTVV.

The chain uses TRBV6-5 and TRBJ2-3; 10 positions agree with TRBD2. V trimming: 0 bases; J trimming: 5 bases; junction bases outside the gene matches: 2. Germline assignment: CDR1 MNHEY and CDR2 SVGAGI. This CDR3 spans 15 amino acids. The CDR3 is CASSYSSGGVDTQYF. CDR3 bases: TGTGCCAGCAGTTACTCGAGCGGGGGGGTAGATACGCAGTATTTT.

V is TRBV14 and J is TRBJ1-1; 7 bases are a match to TRBD1. With 4 bases clipped from V and 10 bases from J, the junction kept 15 bases outside the gene matches. Germline V lookup: CDR1 SGHDN, CDR2 FVKESK. The CDR3 consists of 15 residues. The CDR3 DNA is TGTGCCAGCAGCCCCATGGGACAGACTCCTAAGGGAGCTTTCTTT. Its translation is CASSPMGQTPKGAFF.

The chain couples TRBV18 to TRBJ1-1; 9 nucleotides line up with TRBD1. J lost 3 bases, V lost 1 base, and 3 bases had no gene match. The CDR3 spans 15 residues. CDR1 is KGHSH and CDR2 is LQKENI in the germline V gene. This CDR3 reads CASSPLDRGDTEAFF. The CDR3 DNA follows: TGTGCCAGCTCACCACTCGACAGGGGGGACACTGAAGCTTTCTTT.

The chain couples TRBV7-6 to TRBJ2-3, with D possibly TRBD2 on 6 matching bases. The CDR3 is 17 amino acids. CDR1 and CDR2 (germline): SGHVS, FNYEAQ. Trimming stripped 0 bases from V and 1 base from J, with 14 bases between. DNA of the CDR3: TGTGCCAGCAGCTTAGCGTTTAGGGGACTGCGCACAGATACGCAGTATTTT. This sequence encodes CASSLAFRGLRTDTQYF.

DNA of the CDR3: TGTGCTAGTGGCCTGAGGGATTGGGGTGAAGCTTTCTTT. Its translation: CASGLRDWGEAFF. The chain recombines TRBV12-5 with TRBJ1-1; D gene unclear. The V end lost 6 bases, the J end lost 7 bases, and 15 bases lay between the germline ends. The CDR3 runs 13 residues. Looked up from germline, CDR1 is LGHNT and CDR2 is FRNRAP.

In its sample, this clone was seen a few times. The CDR3 spells CASSYRSVRGLEAFF. The CDR3 DNA reads TGTGCCAGCAGTTACAGATCCGTGAGGGGGCTTGAAGCTTTCTTT. V and J are TRBV6-5 and TRBJ1-1; 7 nucleotides match TRBD1. Germline V lookup: CDR1 MNHEY, CDR2 SVGAGI. J gave up 7 bases and V 2 bases, and 10 bases lay outside the gene matches. The CDR3 covers 15 residues.

The chain has TRBV28 and TRBJ1-3; 7 bases line up with TRBD1. J lost 1 base, V lost 6 bases, and 9 bases had no gene match. CDR3 length equals 16 residues. CDR1 and CDR2 from the germline V gene are MDHEN and SYDVKM. CDR3 bases: TGTGCCAGCAGCGCGGACAGGCGAAGGTCTGGAAACACCATATATTTT. Its protein is CASSADRRRSGNTIYF.

As regards this clone: Its ends do not fully match the called genes, so a read error is possible. The V and J genes are TRBV2 and TRBJ2-1, with D possibly TRBD2 on 6 matching bases. The CDR3 contains 15 residues. Germline loops: CDR1 SNHLY, CDR2 FYNNEI. The CDR3 spells CASREGDFSYNEQFF. The DNA for the CDR3 is TGTGCCAGCAGGGAAGGGGACTTCTCCTACAATGAGCAGTTCTTC.

This chain uses TRBV7-2 with TRBJ2-5, with 7 bases lining up with TRBD1. Trimming took 1 base from V and 5 from J; bases not matched to a gene: 7. The CDR3 spans 15 residues. CDR1 and CDR2 (germline): SGHTA, FQGNSA. CDR3 nucleotides: TGTGCCAGCAGCTTAGTGGGACAGTGGGGGGAGACCCAGTACTTC. Protein sequence: CASSLVGQWGETQYF.

The table lists this clone with a few counts. This sequence joins TRBV5-3 and TRBJ1-1, with a weak D call TRBD1 (6 bases). TRBV5-3 is recorded as an ORF, its role being uncertain. This CDR3 contains 14 residues. V shed 1 base and J shed 3 bases, with 10 bases lying between them. The CDR3 spells CARSLSAGDTEAFF. The DNA of the CDR3 is TGTGCCAGAAGCTTGTCAGCAGGGGACACTGAAGCTTTCTTT.

The chain combines TRBV7-2 with TRBJ2-5, with 7 bases lining up with TRBD1. After removal of 3 bases from V and 2 bases from J, the junction contained 6 bases not matched to a gene. The CDR3 is 15 residues long. From germline, CDR1 is SGHTA and CDR2 FQGNSA. CDR3 loop: CASSFSLGQQETQYF. The CDR3 DNA sequence: TGTGCCAGCAGCTTCAGTCTGGGACAGCAAGAGACCCAGTACTTC.